The 16 T cell receptor beta chains below were found in one sample sequenced in a study of Ad26.COV2.S vaccination and SARS-CoV-2 variants. Here immunoSEQ multiplex PCR was the method, and the copy in TCRdb shows in-frame clones only, minus some. The sample has 300,000 to 450,000 clones, roughly nine tenths seen once; the top ten hold 3% to 4%. The sample was peripheral blood, taken after recovery from COVID-19. Receptors originate from a human donor who had recovered from COVID-19.

The chain links TRBV5-1 to TRBJ1-1, with D maybe TRBD1 (5 bases). V lost 4 bases, J lost 5 bases, and 27 bases lay in between. Germline CDR1 is SGHRS and CDR2 is YFSETQ. CDR3 length: 18 residues. In nucleotides, the CDR3 is TGCGCCAGCAGCCCCACTCGGGGGGGACGTGATAGGGGAACTGAAGCTTTCTTT. It yields the protein CASSPTRGGRDRGTEAFF.

This sequence joins TRBV21-1 and TRBJ2-2. TRBV21-1 is an annotated pseudogene. The CDR3 extends over 17 amino acids. Here the CDR3 reads CASSKDIVPPNTGELFF. In DNA form, the CDR3 reads TGTGCCAGCAGCAAAGATATTGTCCCACCGAACACCGGGGAGCTGTTTTTT.

J is TRBJ2-2 and V is TRBV7-9, with 12 bases lining up with TRBD2. Germline V gene lookup returns CDR1 SEHNR and CDR2 FQNEAQ (reference sequence). Germline trimming cut 11 bases from V and 6 bases from J; bases unmatched to any gene: 7. The CDR3 spans 14 residues. The CDR3 is CAVRTSGESGELFF. The CDR3 region has the DNA TGTGCCGTCCGGACTAGCGGGGAATCCGGGGAGCTGTTTTTT. Looking up the rest from reference TRBV7-9 and TRBJ2-2 gives the full variable domain: DTGVSQNPRHKITKRGQNVTFRCDPISEHNRLYWYRQTLGQGPEFLTYFQNEAQLEKSRLLSDRFSAERPKGSFSTLEIQRTEQGDSAMYLCAVRTSGESGELFFGEGSRLTVL.

A word on this clone: This sample also contains other DNA sequences that code for the same CDR3. The V gene is TRBV7-3, the J gene TRBJ2-3; D call uncertain. Trimming took off 4 bases at V and 0 bases at J, with 5 bases between the two ends. The germline CDR1 and CDR2 sequences are SGHTA and FQGTGA. The CDR3 has 13 amino acids. As DNA, the CDR3 is TGTGCCAGCAGCTCTACTAGCACAGATACGCAGTATTTT. Translation: CASSSTSTDTQYF.

CDR3 sequence reads: CATSFRGDSYNEQFF. The CDR3 region has the DNA TGTGCCACCAGTTTCCGGGGGGACTCCTACAATGAGCAGTTCTTC. The rearrangement uses TRBV15 and TRBJ2-1, with 7 positions matching TRBD2. The CDR3 runs to 15 residues. V was clipped by 6 bases and J by 0 bases; unmatched bases: 5. Germline assignment: CDR1 LNHNV and CDR2 YYDKDF (reference sequence).

CDR3 DNA sequence: TGTGCCAGCACCCAGGGGGGCCTGAGTCAGCCCCAGCATTTT. Translated, it gives CASTQGGLSQPQHF. The chain uses TRBV6-5 and TRBJ1-5; 7 nucleotides line up with TRBD1. The ends lost 7 bases at V and 6 bases at J; junction bases unmatched: 9. The CDR3 sequence is 14 residues long. The germline gives CDR1 MNHEY, CDR2 SVGAGI.

J is TRBJ2-1 and V is TRBV5-1, with 13 bases identical to TRBD2. V lost 2 bases, J lost 5 bases, and 1 base stayed unmatched. The CDR3 covers 15 residues. The germline V gene has CDR1 SGHRS and CDR2 YFSETQ. The CDR3 sequence is CASSFGTSGNNEQFF. The DNA of the CDR3 is TGCGCCAGCAGCTTCGGGACTAGCGGGAACAATGAGCAGTTCTTC.

This clone was observed a handful of times. The CDR3, as DNA: TGTGCCATCAGTGAGGACAGGAACTATGGCTACACCTTC. It is translated as CAISEDRNYGYTF. The rearrangement joins TRBV10-3 to TRBJ1-2, with D maybe TRBD1 (6 bases). This CDR3 region has 13 residues. V shed 2 bases and J shed 2 bases, with 6 bases lying between them. Per the germline V gene, CDR1 is ENHRY and CDR2 is SYGVKD.

This clone was counted only a few times. The chain combines TRBV6-6 with TRBJ1-6; D is undetermined. Trimming removed 6 bases from V and 7 bases from J, with 16 bases in between. Germline V gives CDR1 MNHNY, CDR2 SVGAGI (reference sequence). The CDR3 is made up of 15 amino acids. The CDR3 bases are TGTGCCAGCAGCCACGCCAGGAACCAAAATTCACCCCTCCACTTT. Encoded protein: CASSHARNQNSPLHF.

Written as DNA, the CDR3 is TGTGCCAGCAGCCCCGGGGTCGAGCAGTACTTC. Encoded protein: CASSPGVEQYF. V is TRBV7-9 and J is TRBJ2-7; maybe TRBD2 (5 bases). The length of the CDR3 is 11 residues. Per germline, CDR1 SEHNR and CDR2 FQNEAQ (reference sequence). V lost 5 bases to trimming and J lost 6 bases, with 8 bases between them.

In this sample, this clone turned up a few times. V is TRBV19 and J is TRBJ1-2, with 9 bases lining up with TRBD1. The CDR3 has 16 amino acids. The germline V gene encodes CDR1 LNHDA and CDR2 SQIVND (reference sequence). V was clipped by 9 bases and J by 4 bases; unmatched bases: 15. Here the CDR3 DNA reads TGTGCCAGGATCCCCCCAACAGGGGGCCTGATCTATGGCTACACCTTC. Protein product: CARIPPTGGLIYGYTF. Complete variable domain (other parts from reference TRBV19 and TRBJ1-2): DGGITQSPKYLFRKEGQNVTLSCEQNLNHDAMYWYRQDPGQGLRLIYYSQIVNDFQKGDIAEGYSVSREKKESFPLTVTSAQKNPTAFYLCARIPPTGGLIYGYTFGSGTRLTVV.

The rearrangement uses TRBV11-2 and TRBJ2-2; 14 nucleotides align to TRBD2. Germline V gives CDR1 SGHAT, CDR2 FQNNGV. This CDR3 contains 17 residues. V lost 5 bases, J lost 4 bases, and 6 bases stayed unmatched. CDR3 DNA sequence: TGTGCCAGCAGCAAAGGGACTAGCGGGGGTGTCACCGGGGAGCTGTTTTTT. It is translated as CASSKGTSGGVTGELFF.

This chain connects TRBV9 to TRBJ2-3, with D possibly matching TRBD2 (6 bases). V gave up 4 bases and J gave up 0 bases, with 12 bases separating them. The CDR3 length is 15 residues. Germline CDR1 SGDLS, CDR2 YYNGEE. The CDR3 protein is CASSLRRGSTDTQYF. The CDR3 region has the DNA TGTGCCAGCAGCCTCCGGAGGGGTAGCACAGATACGCAGTATTTT. Supplemented by reference TRBV9 and TRBJ2-3, the full variable domain reads DSGVTQTPKHLITATGQRVTLRCSPRSGDLSVYWYQQSLDQGLQFLIQYYNGEERAKGNILERFSAQQFPDLHSELNLSSLELGDSALYFCASSLRRGSTDTQYFGPGTRLTVL.

V and J are TRBV6-6 and TRBJ1-1; D is perhaps TRBD1 (6 bases). The length of the CDR3 is 14 residues. The germline gives CDR1 MNHNY, CDR2 SVGAGI (reference sequence). V was trimmed by 5 bases and J by 5 bases, leaving 15 bases between them. The CDR3 loop is CASSHYRVGTEAFF. The CDR3 region has the DNA TGTGCCAGCAGTCACTACAGGGTTGGGACTGAAGCTTTCTTT.

The genes are TRBV19 and TRBJ1-2; the D gene is possibly TRBD1 (6 bases). Germline values: CDR1 LNHDA, CDR2 SQIVND (reference sequence). This CDR3 is built from 15 residues. V gave up 5 bases and J gave up 3 bases, with 16 bases separating them. In DNA form, the CDR3 reads TGTGCCAGTAGTCTAGCTACAGGGACGGACTATGGCTACACCTTC. It is translated as CASSLATGTDYGYTF. The whole variable domain, remainder taken from reference TRBV19 and TRBJ1-2, is DGGITQSPKYLFRKEGQNVTLSCEQNLNHDAMYWYRQDPGQGLRLIYYSQIVNDFQKGDIAEGYSVSREKKESFPLTVTSAQKNPTAFYLCASSLATGTDYGYTFGSGTRLTVV.

This chain connects TRBV5-1 to TRBJ1-4; TRBD1 agrees at 8 bases. Germline V lookup: CDR1 SGHRS, CDR2 YFSETQ. This CDR3 is built from 16 residues. The V and J ends lost 0 bases and 8 bases, in that order; junction bases with no gene match: 9. This chain's CDR3 is CASSLGTGQNGEKLFF. The CDR3 DNA reads as TGCGCCAGCAGCTTGGGGACAGGGCAAAATGGGGAAAAACTGTTTTTT.